These 3 T cell receptor beta chains share one sample of origin, sequenced in a study of identifying expanded T cells in peripheral blood. This table comes from immunoSEQ multiplex PCR, and its TCRdb copy is limited to in-frame clones, with some not included. This sample carries approximately 85,000 clones, approximately 84% of them seen once, and the ten largest clones take more than 15%. Material: blood. The receptors shown here come from a person between 18 and 75 years old in good health.

This chain uses TRBV4-3 with TRBJ2-3; 8 bases align to TRBD2. CDR3 length equals 17 residues. The V gene end was trimmed by 0 bases and the J gene end by 6 bases; junction bases not matched to a gene: 11. Germline V gene lookup returns CDR1 LGHNA and CDR2 YSLEER. The CDR3 here is CASSQDALTGGEDTQYF. The CDR3 DNA reads as TGCGCCAGCAGCCAAGATGCCCTAACGGGAGGGGAGGATACGCAGTATTTT.

The chain employs TRBV28 and TRBJ2-1; no firm D call. CDR1 and CDR2 (germline): MDHEN, SYDVKM. The germline V and J ends were trimmed by 1 base and 9 bases, with 16 bases remaining between them. CDR3 length equals 15 residues. This chain's CDR3 is CASSLSSENRGEQFF. The CDR3 DNA sequence: TGTGCCAGCAGTTTATCTTCCGAAAACAGAGGTGAGCAGTTCTTC.

The rearrangement uses TRBV6-6 and TRBJ1-1; D uncertain. The CDR3 consists of 16 residues. Deletions cut 5 bases from V and 1 base from J, with 17 bases between. Looked up from germline, CDR1 is MNHNY and CDR2 is SVGAGI (reference sequence). The CDR3 DNA follows: TGTGCCAGCAGTCCTTCGTCTCCGTGGGGGAACACTGAAGCTTTCTTT. It codes for CASSPSSPWGNTEAFF.